This T cell receptor (beta chain) was sequenced in a study of early T cells in non-severe SARS-CoV-2 infection. Germline V gene lookup returns CDR1 DFQATT and CDR2 SNEGSKA (reference sequence). The length of the CDR3 is 15 residues. Using its own MiXCR run on the 5' RACE reads, TCRdb lists one record per CDR3 protein. The sample holds roughly 28,000 distinct CDR3 sequences; about 6% are singletons and the top ten take roughly 5.4%. General study points: Private and CD4 specificities were missed by VDJdb matching, which favored anti-spike CD8 responses.

Regarding this clonotype: Antigen specificity is unknown. A much bigger clone sits one base away, suggesting this may be a read error.

The material sequenced was whole blood. The receptor was derived from an adult who was a healthcare worker with PCR-confirmed SARS-CoV-2 infection or an uninfected control (not recorded which). This chain connects TRBV20-1 to TRBJ2-5; D not resolved. The CDR3 protein is CSARDLGAAEESQYF. In DNA, the CDR3 is TGCAGTGCTAGAGATCTTGGTGCGGCGGAAGAGTCCCAGTACTTC.